This entry lists 23 T cell receptor beta chains sequenced from one sample in a study of radiotherapy plus CTLA-4 blockade in lung cancer. Assay: immunoSEQ multiplex PCR; the TCRdb copy retains only in-frame clones and omits some. The table lists approximately 45,000 clones, roughly 60% of them singletons. Here the sequenced sample was peripheral blood, taken from a patient treated with radiotherapy plus ipilimumab. The receptors stem from a human donor with non-small cell lung cancer who had a partial response to radiotherapy plus ipilimumab.

The chain couples TRBV7-2 to TRBJ2-2; 9 bases match TRBD2. CDR1 and CDR2 from the germline V gene are SGHTA and FQGNSA. V lost 8 bases, J lost 8 bases, and 9 bases stayed unmatched. The CDR3 consists of 14 residues. The CDR3 spells CASGSGGPLGELFF. CDR3 nucleotides: TGTGCCAGCGGCAGCGGGGGGCCCTTGGGGGAGCTGTTTTTT.

This sequence joins TRBV18 and TRBJ1-4; D may be TRBD1 (6 bases). Germline CDR1 and CDR2: KGHSH and LQKENI. The CDR3 totals 15 residues. Trimming removed 1 base from V and 4 bases from J, with 10 bases in between. The CDR3 coding sequence is TGTGCCAGCTCACCACGGACAGCTAATAATGAAAAACTGTTTTTT. Translating it yields CASSPRTANNEKLFF.

This clone turned up a few times. This chain links TRBV11-2 with TRBJ1-4; maybe TRBD1 (6 bases). Trimming pared 1 base from V and 3 bases from J, leaving 15 bases between. Germline values: CDR1 SGHAT, CDR2 FQNNGV. CDR3 length: 17 amino acids. The CDR3 reads CASSLAPTGGANEKLFF. As DNA, the CDR3 is TGTGCCAGCAGCTTAGCCCCGACAGGAGGAGCTAATGAAAAACTGTTTTTT. Full variable domain (missing parts from reference TRBV11-2 and TRBJ1-4): EAGVAQSPRYKIIEKRQSVAFWCNPISGHATLYWYQQILGQGPKLLIQFQNNGVVDDSQLPKDRFSAERLKGVDSTLKIQPAKLEDSAVYLCASSLAPTGGANEKLFFGSGTQLSVL.

The rearrangement uses TRBV6-5 and TRBJ2-7; 7 bases agree with TRBD1. The CDR3 has 12 residues. V trimming: 5 bases; J trimming: 6 bases; junction bases outside the gene matches: 4. Germline CDR1 MNHEY, CDR2 SVGAGI. The CDR3 DNA reads as TGTGCCAGCAGTGAGGACAGGCCCGAGCAGTACTTC. It codes for CASSEDRPEQYF.

The rearrangement joins TRBV9 to TRBJ1-1; D is unclear. Germline CDR1 SGDLS, CDR2 YYNGEE. CDR3 length equals 13 residues. With 4 bases removed from V and 6 bases from J, the gap between germline ends came to 13 bases. For the CDR3, the DNA is TGTGCCAGCAGCCCTCGGGATGGCGCTGAAGCTTTCTTT. Its translation is CASSPRDGAEAFF.

J is TRBJ2-2 and V is TRBV9; TRBD1 aligns across 7 bases. The ends lost 2 bases at V and 7 bases at J; junction bases unmatched: 8. Germline CDR1 and CDR2: SGDLS and YYNGEE. CDR3 length equals 15 residues. CDR3 coding DNA: TGTGCCAGCAGCGTGTGGGGACAGTCACGCGGGGAGCTGTTTTTT. This codes for CASSVWGQSRGELFF.

The gene calls are TRBV7-2 and TRBJ1-4; D perhaps matches TRBD1 (5 bases). Germline-derived CDR1 and CDR2 are SGHTA and FQGNSA. This CDR3 is 15 amino acids long. The germline V and J ends were trimmed by 5 bases and 8 bases, with 18 bases remaining between them. The CDR3 here is CASSLTAGVQEKLFF. Written as DNA, the CDR3 is TGTGCCAGCAGCCTTACCGCGGGGGTTCAGGAAAAACTGTTTTTT.

The V gene is TRBV5-8, the J gene TRBJ1-6; TRBD1 agrees at 9 bases. Germline CDR1 is SGHTS and CDR2 is YDEGEE. This CDR3 is 17 amino acids long. V lost 0 bases to trimming and J lost 10 bases; unmatched junction nucleotides: 11. The CDR3 DNA reads as TGTGCCAGCAGCTTGGACCCAACCGGGACAGGGCGATCACCCCTCCACTTT. It encodes CASSLDPTGTGRSPLHF.

This clone was recorded at least ten times. This chain connects TRBV2 to TRBJ1-2; possibly TRBD1 for D (5 bases). Trimming pared 6 bases from V and 4 bases from J, leaving 12 bases between. CDR3 length: 13 amino acids. Germline V gene data show CDR1 as SNHLY and CDR2 as FYNNEI. CDR3 loop: CASRRQGIYGYTF. DNA of the CDR3: TGTGCCAGCAGGAGGCAGGGAATCTATGGCTACACCTTC.

The V and J genes are TRBV5-1 and TRBJ2-5; TRBD2 aligns across 7 bases. Germline lookup yields CDR1 SGHRS and CDR2 YFSETQ. The CDR3 is made up of 15 amino acids. The V and J ends lost 0 bases and 6 bases, in that order; junction bases with no gene match: 8. The CDR3 DNA reads TGCGCCAGCAGCTTGGAGGGCCCAGCGGGGAAGACCCAGTACTTC. It yields the protein CASSLEGPAGKTQYF.

The chain is built from TRBV27 and TRBJ2-3, with D tentatively TRBD2 (6 bases). Germline V lookup: CDR1 MNHEY, CDR2 SMNVEV (reference sequence). V gave up 3 bases and J gave up 3 bases, with 19 bases separating them. The CDR3 loop spans 17 amino acids. The CDR3 protein is CASSFPPAGHRTDTQYF. CDR3 coding DNA: TGTGCCAGCAGTTTCCCCCCCGCGGGGCACAGAACAGATACGCAGTATTTT.

Judged by abundance, this clone is medium-sized (0.01 to 0.1%). The chain uses TRBV18 and TRBJ2-7; TRBD2 agrees at 14 bases. This CDR3 spans 19 amino acids. Germline V gives CDR1 KGHSH, CDR2 LQKENI. The trim removed 3 bases at V and 1 base at J, leaving 11 bases unmatched. In DNA, the CDR3 is TGTGCCAGCTCACCCCTACCGACTAGCGGGAGGGGGATGTCCTACGAGCAGTACTTC. Protein sequence: CASSPLPTSGRGMSYEQYF.

This clone was picked up a small number of times. The chain joins TRBV19 to TRBJ1-5; perhaps TRBD1 as D (6 bases). CDR3 length equals 15 residues. Germline V gives CDR1 LNHDA, CDR2 SQIVND (reference sequence). The V end was cut by 5 bases, the J end by 3 bases, with 14 bases between. The CDR3 here is CASSADDRNNQPQHF. The CDR3 region has the DNA TGTGCCAGTAGTGCCGATGACAGGAACAATCAGCCCCAGCATTTT. Using reference TRBV19 and TRBJ1-5 for the parts outside the CDR3, the full variable domain is DGGITQSPKYLFRKEGQNVTLSCEQNLNHDAMYWYRQDPGQGLRLIYYSQIVNDFQKGDIAEGYSVSREKKESFPLTVTSAQKNPTAFYLCASSADDRNNQPQHFGDGTRLSIL.

V is TRBV11-3 and J is TRBJ2-3; the D is unclear. The CDR3 has 13 amino acids. The V end was cut by 2 bases, the J end by 5 bases, with 8 bases between. Germline lookup yields CDR1 SGHNT and CDR2 YENEEA. The DNA of the CDR3 is TGTGCCAGCAGCTTATCAGTTGGAGATACGCAGTATTTT. It codes for CASSLSVGDTQYF.

The chain has TRBV9 and TRBJ1-1; D is unresolved. CDR3 length equals 14 residues. Per germline, CDR1 SGDLS and CDR2 YYNGEE. The germline V and J ends were trimmed by 0 bases and 1 base, with 7 bases remaining between them. CDR3 bases: TGTGCCAGCAGCGTAGCCCCCCAGAACACTGAAGCTTTCTTT. Translation: CASSVAPQNTEAFF.

This clone was seen a handful of times. V and J are TRBV5-8 and TRBJ1-2; D might be TRBD1 (5 bases). From germline, CDR1 is SGHTS and CDR2 YDEGEE. The CDR3 contains 13 residues. Between the trimmed V and J ends, which lost 3 bases and 6 bases, there was a span of 12 bases. CDR3: CASSSSGMDGYTF. CDR3 DNA sequence: TGTGCCAGCAGCTCCTCAGGGATGGATGGCTACACCTTC.

The chain employs TRBV9 and TRBJ2-3; tentative D call: TRBD1 (5 bases). The CDR3 sequence is 15 residues long. Looked up from germline, CDR1 is SGDLS and CDR2 is YYNGEE. Trimming cost V 1 base and J 1 base, with 10 bases left between them. The CDR3 DNA reads as TGTGCCAGCAGCGTACAAGGGGTTCGCACAGATACGCAGTATTTT. It encodes CASSVQGVRTDTQYF.

A few counts support this clone. J is TRBJ1-1 and V is TRBV6-5; 8 nucleotides match TRBD1. Germline assignment: CDR1 MNHEY and CDR2 SVGAGI. This CDR3 comprises 15 residues. J lost 4 bases, V lost 2 bases, and 6 bases had no gene match. CDR3 loop: CASSYISGGGTEAFF. The CDR3, as DNA: TGTGCCAGCAGTTACATATCAGGGGGCGGCACTGAAGCTTTCTTT.

V is TRBV7-8 and J is TRBJ2-3, with a tentative D call TRBD1 (5 bases). There are 18 residues in the CDR3. Germline V gene data show CDR1 as SGHVS and CDR2 as FQNEAQ. Trimming removed 6 bases from V and 0 bases from J, with 22 bases in between. The CDR3 sequence is CASRGPGRVAPSTDTQYF. Here the CDR3 DNA reads TGTGCCAGCAGGGGCCCAGGCAGGGTGGCACCTAGCACAGATACGCAGTATTTT.

The gene calls are TRBV18 and TRBJ1-6; TRBD1 matches 10 bases. With 4 bases clipped from V and 9 bases from J, the junction kept 6 bases outside the gene matches. Germline assignment: CDR1 KGHSH and CDR2 LQKENI. This CDR3 comprises 15 residues. CDR3 nucleotide sequence: TGTGCCAGCTCACTCACCCGGGACAGGGGTTCACCCCTCCACTTT. Its protein product is CASSLTRDRGSPLHF.

V usage is TRBV5-4 and J usage is TRBJ1-6; tentatively, D is TRBD1 (5 bases). In germline, CDR1 is SGHNT, CDR2 YYREEE (reference sequence). The CDR3 is 14 residues long. Trimming left V 4 bases short and J 6 bases short, with 11 bases between. CDR3 protein: CASSPGRVNSPLHF. The CDR3 nucleotides are TGTGCCAGCAGCCCAGGCAGGGTTAATTCACCCCTCCACTTT.

This clone was detected only a few times. The DNA for the CDR3 is TGTGCCAGTAGTTCCGGACAGGGCCAATACAATGAGCAGTTCTTC. As protein: CASSSGQGQYNEQFF. V usage is TRBV19 and J usage is TRBJ2-1, with 8 bases identical to TRBD1. Trimming took 5 bases from V and 4 from J; bases not matched to a gene: 7. Germline values: CDR1 LNHDA, CDR2 SQIVND (reference sequence). This CDR3 region has 15 residues.

In this sample, this clone turned up many times. This chain links TRBV2 with TRBJ1-1; 9 positions match TRBD1. Germline V gene sequence: CDR1 SNHLY, CDR2 FYNNEI. V lost 6 bases and J lost 4; bases outside the gene matches: 12. This CDR3 region has 16 residues. CDR3 sequence reads: CASRGPALQGATEAFF. CDR3 in DNA: TGTGCCAGCAGAGGCCCCGCTCTACAGGGGGCCACTGAAGCTTTCTTT.